The present T cell receptor (beta chain) was sequenced within a study of Ad26.COV2.S vaccination and SARS-CoV-2 variants. General observations from the study: Spike-specific CD8+ and CD4+ T cell responses reportedly showed substantial breadth after vaccination.

With regard to this clone: What it binds is unknown.

TCRdb keeps only in-frame clones here, not all; method: immunoSEQ multiplex PCR. Of some 410,000 clones listed, 80% to 95% are singletons. In germline, CDR1 is LGHDT, CDR2 YNNKEL (reference sequence). The CDR3 has 14 residues. The V end lost 3 bases, the J end lost 5 bases, and 13 bases lay between the germline ends. Treatment indicated: 15 to 20 received Ad26.COV2.S at low or high dose, single or two shots; roughly five received placebo; per-sample allocation not given. Sampling was done on day 63 after the first vaccine or placebo injection. Its platform was an Ad26 vector, and its expressed antigen was Wuhan-strain SARS-CoV-2 spike.

The rearrangement uses TRBV3-1 (or the pseudogene TRBV3-2) and TRBJ2-5; TRBD2 is a possible D gene (6 bases). Sequenced material: peripheral blood, taken in a trial of Ad26.COV2.S vaccine versus placebo. The clonotype was recovered from a person between 18 and 59 years old who received the Ad26.COV2.S COVID-19 vaccine or a placebo. The CDR3 loop reads CASSQQGRGETQYF. CDR3 DNA: TGTGCCAGCAGCCAGCAGGGCCGGGGGGAGACCCAGTACTTC.